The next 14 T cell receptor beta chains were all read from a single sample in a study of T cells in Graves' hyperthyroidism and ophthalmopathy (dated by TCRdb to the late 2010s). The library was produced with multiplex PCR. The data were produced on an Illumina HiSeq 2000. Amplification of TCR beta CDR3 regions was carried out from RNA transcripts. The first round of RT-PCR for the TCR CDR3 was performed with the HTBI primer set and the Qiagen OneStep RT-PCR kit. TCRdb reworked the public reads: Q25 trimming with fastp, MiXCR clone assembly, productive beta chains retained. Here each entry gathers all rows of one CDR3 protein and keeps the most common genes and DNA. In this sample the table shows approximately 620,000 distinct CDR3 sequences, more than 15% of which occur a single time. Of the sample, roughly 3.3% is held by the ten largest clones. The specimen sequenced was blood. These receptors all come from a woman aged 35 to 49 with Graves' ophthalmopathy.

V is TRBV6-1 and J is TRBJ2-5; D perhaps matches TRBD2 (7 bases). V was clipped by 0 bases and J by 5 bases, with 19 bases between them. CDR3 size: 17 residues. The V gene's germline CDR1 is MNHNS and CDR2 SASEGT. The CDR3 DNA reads TGTGCCAGCAGTGAAGCCCCCTCGAGGGGGGGCGGGGAGACCCAGTACTTC. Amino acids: CASSEAPSRGGGETQYF.

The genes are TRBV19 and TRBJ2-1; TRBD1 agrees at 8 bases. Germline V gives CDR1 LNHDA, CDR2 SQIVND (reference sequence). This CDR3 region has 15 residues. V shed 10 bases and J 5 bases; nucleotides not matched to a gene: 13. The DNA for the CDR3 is TGTGCCACGAGCGAACAGGGGGGTCCTAACAATGAGCAGTTCTTC. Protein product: CATSEQGGPNNEQFF.

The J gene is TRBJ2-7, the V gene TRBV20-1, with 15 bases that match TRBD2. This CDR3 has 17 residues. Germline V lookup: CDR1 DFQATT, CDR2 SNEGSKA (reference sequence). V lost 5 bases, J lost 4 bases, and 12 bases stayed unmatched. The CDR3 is CSAGLAGGPVDPYEQYF. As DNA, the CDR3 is TGCAGTGCTGGACTAGCGGGGGGGCCTGTCGATCCGTACGAGCAGTACTTC.

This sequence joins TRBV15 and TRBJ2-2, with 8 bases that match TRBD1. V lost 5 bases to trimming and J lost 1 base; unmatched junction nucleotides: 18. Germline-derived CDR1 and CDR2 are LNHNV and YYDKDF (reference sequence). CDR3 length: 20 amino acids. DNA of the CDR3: TGTGCCACCAGCGAAGCCTACAGCGAACAGGGGGTAGGGAACACCGGGGAGCTGTTTTTT. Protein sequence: CATSEAYSEQGVGNTGELFF.

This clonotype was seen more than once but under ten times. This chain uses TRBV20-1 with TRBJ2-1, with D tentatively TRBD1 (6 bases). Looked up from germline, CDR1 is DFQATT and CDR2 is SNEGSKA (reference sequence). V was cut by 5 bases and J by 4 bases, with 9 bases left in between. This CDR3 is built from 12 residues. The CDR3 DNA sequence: TGCAGTGCTGACAGGAGGTACAATGAGCAGTTCTTC. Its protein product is CSADRRYNEQFF.

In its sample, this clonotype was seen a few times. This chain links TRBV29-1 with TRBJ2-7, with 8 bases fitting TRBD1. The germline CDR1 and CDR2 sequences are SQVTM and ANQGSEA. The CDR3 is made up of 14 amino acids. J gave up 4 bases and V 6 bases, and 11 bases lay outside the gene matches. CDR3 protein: CSVLLRDRTYEQYF. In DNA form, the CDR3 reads TGCAGCGTCCTCCTCCGGGACAGGACATACGAGCAGTACTTC.

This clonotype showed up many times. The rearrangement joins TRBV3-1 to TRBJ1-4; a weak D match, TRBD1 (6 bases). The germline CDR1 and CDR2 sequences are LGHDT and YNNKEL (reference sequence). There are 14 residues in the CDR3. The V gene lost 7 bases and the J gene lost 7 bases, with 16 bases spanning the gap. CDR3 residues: CASTPEQGGEKLFF. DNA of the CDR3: TGTGCCAGCACCCCTGAACAGGGCGGTGAAAAACTGTTTTTT.

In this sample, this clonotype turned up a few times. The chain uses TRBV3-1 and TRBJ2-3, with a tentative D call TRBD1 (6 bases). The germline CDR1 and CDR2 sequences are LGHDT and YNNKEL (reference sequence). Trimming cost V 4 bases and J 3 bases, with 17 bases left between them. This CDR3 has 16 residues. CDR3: CASSLSGTWLTDTQYF. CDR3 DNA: TGTGCCAGCAGCCTATCCGGGACATGGTTAACAGATACGCAGTATTTT.

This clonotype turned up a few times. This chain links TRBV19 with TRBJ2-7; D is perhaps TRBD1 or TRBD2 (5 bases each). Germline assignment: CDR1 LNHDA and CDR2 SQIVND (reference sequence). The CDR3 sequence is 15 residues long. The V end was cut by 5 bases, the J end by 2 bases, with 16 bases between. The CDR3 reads CASSADGWGTYEQYF. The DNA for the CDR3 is TGTGCCAGTAGTGCGGACGGGTGGGGGACCTACGAGCAGTACTTC.

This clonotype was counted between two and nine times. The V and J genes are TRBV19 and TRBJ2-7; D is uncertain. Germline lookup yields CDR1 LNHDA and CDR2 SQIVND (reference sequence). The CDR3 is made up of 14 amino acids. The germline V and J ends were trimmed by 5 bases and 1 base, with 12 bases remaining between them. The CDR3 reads CASSESGASYEQYF. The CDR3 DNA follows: TGTGCCAGTAGTGAGTCAGGTGCGTCCTACGAGCAGTACTTC.

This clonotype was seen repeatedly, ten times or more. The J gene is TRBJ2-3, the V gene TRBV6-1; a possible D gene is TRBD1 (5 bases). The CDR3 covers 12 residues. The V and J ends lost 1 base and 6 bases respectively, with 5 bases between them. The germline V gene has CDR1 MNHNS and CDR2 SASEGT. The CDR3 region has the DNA TGTGCCAGCAGTGAAGAGGGGGATACGCAGTATTTT. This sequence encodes CASSEEGDTQYF.

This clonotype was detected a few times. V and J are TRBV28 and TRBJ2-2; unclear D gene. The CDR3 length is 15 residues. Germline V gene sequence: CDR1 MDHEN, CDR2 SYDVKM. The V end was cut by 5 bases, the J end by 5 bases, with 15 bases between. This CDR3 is CASSPLDPRTGELFF. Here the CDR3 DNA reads TGTGCCAGCAGTCCCTTGGACCCCCGGACCGGGGAGCTGTTTTTT.

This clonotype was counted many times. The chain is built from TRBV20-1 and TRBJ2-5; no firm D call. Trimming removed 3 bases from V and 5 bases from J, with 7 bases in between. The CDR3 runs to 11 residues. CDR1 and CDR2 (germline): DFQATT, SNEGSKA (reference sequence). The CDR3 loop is CSASVVETQYF. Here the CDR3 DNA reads TGCAGTGCTAGTGTTGTTGAGACCCAGTACTTC.

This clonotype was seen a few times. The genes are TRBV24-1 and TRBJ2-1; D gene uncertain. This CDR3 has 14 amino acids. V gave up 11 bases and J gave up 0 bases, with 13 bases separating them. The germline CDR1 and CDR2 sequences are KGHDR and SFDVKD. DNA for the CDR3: TGTGCCATCTCACGCGGTCCCTCCTACAATGAGCAGTTCTTC. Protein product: CAISRGPSYNEQFF.